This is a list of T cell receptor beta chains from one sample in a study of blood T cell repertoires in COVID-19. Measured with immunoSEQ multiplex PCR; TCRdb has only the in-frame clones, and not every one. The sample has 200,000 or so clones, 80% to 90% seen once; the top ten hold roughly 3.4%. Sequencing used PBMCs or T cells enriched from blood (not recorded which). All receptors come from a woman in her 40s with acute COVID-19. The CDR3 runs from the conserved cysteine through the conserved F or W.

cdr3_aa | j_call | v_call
CASSRDRSNTEAFF | TRBJ1-1 | TRBV5-6
CASSVGNWGRVRSGANVLTF | TRBJ2-6 | TRBV9
CASSLGKGNEQFF | TRBJ2-1 | TRBV7-9
CASSEGQGAVSGELFF | TRBJ2-2 | TRBV6-1
CASTIAQGVVTEAFF | TRBJ1-1 | TRBV9
CATGTGMNTEAFF | TRBJ1-1 | TRBV6-5
CASSSAGGLFNQPQHF | TRBJ1-5 | TRBV6-2/TRBV6-3
CASSSPGASNAFF | TRBJ1-1 | TRBV11-2
CASSSYRDRAVDTQYF | TRBJ2-3 | TRBV5-4
CASSLLGKSTEAFF | TRBJ1-1 | TRBV27
CASSIAAGGLISSYNEQFF | TRBJ2-1 | TRBV19
CASSQDAGNYGYTF | TRBJ1-2 | TRBV4-1
CASSPDGGNAVTQYF | TRBJ2-3 | TRBV25-1
CASSLAGIEAFF | TRBJ1-1 | TRBV5-6
CASSALGQINTDTQYF | TRBJ2-3 | TRBV2
CASMYGESNYGYTF | TRBJ1-2 | TRBV6-5
CASGPGEGWVQETQYF | TRBJ2-5 | TRBV12-5
CASQGAGNTEAFF | TRBJ1-1 | TRBV12-5
CASSGGENTEAFF | TRBJ1-1 | TRBV12-3/TRBV12-4
CASSQPGDRGNQPQHF | TRBJ1-5 | TRBV23-1
CASSFEGVADTQYF | TRBJ2-3 | TRBV5-1
CASSLVWSEQFF | TRBJ2-1 | TRBV11-2
CAISESVTGTNYGYTF | TRBJ1-2 | TRBV10-3
CASSRGTGGDTEAFF | TRBJ1-1 | TRBV19
CASTRGSGDTGELFF | TRBJ2-2 | TRBV9
CASSLAGDTLSSYNEQFF | TRBJ2-1 | TRBV5-5
CASSQDRVFAEAFF | TRBJ1-1 | TRBV4-2
CASRTPPVEEEQFF | TRBJ2-1 | TRBV28
CASSARDRDNSPLHF | TRBJ1-6 | TRBV9